This T cell receptor beta chain was captured by sequencing in a study of T cells in localized non-small cell lung cancer. Study-level findings and limits: Heterogeneity remains possible because sequencing was limited to only one tumor region.

The CDR3 consists of 12 residues. Trimming shortened V by 3 bases and J by 9 bases, and 9 bases separated the two germline ends. Germline lookup yields CDR1 MDHEN and CDR2 SYDVKM. Only in-frame clones appear in the TCRdb table, and some are missing; sequencing was by immunoSEQ multiplex PCR. The profile shows approximately 30,000 clones, approximately 90% of them singletons. Note on this clone: The target antigen is unknown.

The sequenced sample was peripheral blood, obtained before any cancer treatment. This receptor was identified in a woman aged 18 to 49 with stage I lung adenocarcinoma. The rearrangement uses TRBV28 and TRBJ2-4, with a weak D call TRBD2 (6 bases). CDR3 sequence reads: CASSFMGGIQYF. CDR3 in DNA: TGTGCCAGCAGTTTTATGGGGGGCATTCAGTACTTC.